This TCR beta chain was sequenced for a study of cytomegalovirus exposure and HLA in healthy donors. In regard to this clone: Its antigen is unidentified.

V was cut by 2 bases and J by 2 bases, with 10 bases left in between. The CDR3 totals 14 residues. Germline-derived CDR1 and CDR2 are KGHSH and LQKENI. With 60 Vbeta and 13 Jbeta primers, the PCR was carried out. In the authors' workflow: In a later analysis, of some 80 million unique beta chains, around 9.9 million appeared in at least two donors. Clones were read by immunoSEQ multiplex PCR, and TCRdb kept only the in-frame ones, dropping some. V and J calls and clone size are as listed in that table; D and trimming were resolved from the DNA. The table shows over 90,000 clones, with around 82% occurring only once. Study-level findings and limits: Previously analyzed data showed that most TCR beta V segments were productive at a frequency of about 87% or about 30%.

Sequences were obtained from PBMCs. The TCR was taken from a man in his forties in good health and CMV-seropositive. The gene calls are TRBV18 and TRBJ2-7; maybe TRBD1 (5 bases). CDR3 in amino acids: CASSPGAATYEQYF. The DNA of the CDR3 is TGTGCCAGCTCACCAGGGGCGGCTACCTACGAGCAGTACTTC.